The 18 T cell receptor beta chains below were found in one sample sequenced in a study of blood T cell repertoires in COVID-19. Clones were sequenced by immunoSEQ multiplex PCR, and TCRdb holds only the in-frame ones, with some missing. The table has 110,000 or so clones, about 76% seen once; the top ten hold over 35%. Material for sequencing was peripheral blood. The receptors were gathered from a man aged 80 or over with acute or convalescent COVID-19.

This clone was counted between two and nine times. The chain couples TRBV5-4 to TRBJ1-1, with 8 bases identical to TRBD1. The germline CDR1 and CDR2 sequences are SGHNT and YYREEE (reference sequence). V lost 0 bases to trimming and J lost 4 bases; unmatched junction nucleotides: 5. The CDR3 totals 15 residues. The CDR3 nucleotides read TGTGCCAGCAGCTTGGGGGCAGGGGGCTTCACTGAAGCTTTCTTT. Translation: CASSLGAGGFTEAFF. Drawing the rest from reference TRBV5-4 and TRBJ1-1, the complete variable domain is ETGVTQSPTHLIKTRGQQVTLRCSSQSGHNTVSWYQQALGQGPQFIFQYYREEENGRGNFPPRFSGLQFPNYSSELNVNALELDDSALYLCASSLGAGGFTEAFFGQGTRLTVV.

The genes are TRBV7-8 and TRBJ2-7; 9 positions agree with TRBD1. CDR1 is SGHVS and CDR2 is FQNEAQ in the germline V gene. Unmatched junction bases numbered 6, after V lost 6 bases and J lost 3 bases. The CDR3 totals 14 residues. The CDR3 sequence is CASRQPGQGYEQYF. CDR3 sequence (DNA): TGTGCCAGCAGGCAACCGGGACAGGGCTACGAGCAGTACTTC.

The chain uses TRBV2 and TRBJ1-5; TRBD1 is a possible D gene (6 bases). Trimming pared 0 bases from V and 4 bases from J, leaving 13 bases between. The germline V gene has CDR1 SNHLY and CDR2 FYNNEI. This CDR3 has 16 amino acids. CDR3 bases: TGTGCCAGCAGTGAAGCGCTTAGGACAGCTAATCAGCCCCAGCATTTT. This gives the protein CASSEALRTANQPQHF.

The V gene is TRBV9, the J gene TRBJ2-3; D is unclear. V lost 4 bases and J lost 5, with 14 bases in between. This CDR3 region has 14 residues. Germline-derived CDR1 and CDR2 are SGDLS and YYNGEE. CDR3: CASSPQLSGDTQYF. CDR3 coding DNA: TGTGCCAGCAGCCCCCAGCTTTCGGGAGATACGCAGTATTTT.

This clone was seen just once. The chain has TRBV28 and TRBJ1-3; a possible D gene is TRBD1 (5 bases). Trimming stripped 4 bases from V and 2 bases from J, with 18 bases between. The CDR3 contains 17 residues. Germline V gene sequence: CDR1 MDHEN, CDR2 SYDVKM. The CDR3 loop reads CASSSPGLKTTGNTIYF. DNA of the CDR3: TGTGCCAGCAGTTCTCCGGGACTCAAGACCACTGGAAACACCATATATTTT.

The genes are TRBV2 and TRBJ2-3; D remains ambiguous. V lost 8 bases and J lost 0, with 12 bases in between. Germline V CDR1 and CDR2: SNHLY, FYNNEI. The CDR3 runs to 14 residues. DNA for the CDR3: TGTGCCAGCCTAAACAGAGTTAGCACAGATACGCAGTATTTT. This encodes CASLNRVSTDTQYF.

The chain combines TRBV11-2 with TRBJ2-1; D remains unclear. CDR3 length: 13 amino acids. The germline V gene encodes CDR1 SGHAT and CDR2 FQNNGV. Trimming removed 1 base from V and 6 bases from J, with 7 bases in between. CDR3 amino acids: CASSLGRSNEQFF. DNA of the CDR3: TGTGCCAGCAGCTTAGGGAGATCCAATGAGCAGTTCTTC.

The chain uses TRBV19 and TRBJ2-7, with TRBD2 identical over 14 bases. Per germline, CDR1 LNHDA and CDR2 SQIVND (reference sequence). After removal of 2 bases from V and 3 bases from J, the junction contained 12 bases not matched to a gene. This CDR3 spans 19 amino acids. In nucleotides, the CDR3 is TGTGCCAGTAGTATACGCCAATCTTTTGGACTAGCGGGAGGCTACGAGCAGTACTTC. Protein product: CASSIRQSFGLAGGYEQYF.

This clone was found a few times. This sequence joins TRBV5-1 and TRBJ2-5; D is uncertain. Deletions cut 3 bases from V and 5 bases from J, with 17 bases between. The CDR3 consists of 15 residues. CDR1 and CDR2 (germline): SGHRS, YFSETQ. The CDR3 DNA reads as TGCGCCAGCAGCTCGTCCGGTTATCCTGTCGAGACCCAGTACTTC. It specifies CASSSSGYPVETQYF. The whole variable domain, filled in from reference TRBV5-1 and TRBJ2-5, reads KAGVTQTPRYLIKTRGQQVTLSCSPISGHRSVSWYQQTPGQGLQFLFEYFSETQRNKGNFPGRFSGRQFSNSRSEMNVSTLELGDSALYLCASSSSGYPVETQYFGPGTRLLVL.

The J gene is TRBJ2-1, the V gene TRBV28, with a weak D call TRBD2 (5 bases). V was trimmed by 0 bases and J by 5 bases, leaving 17 bases between them. This CDR3 has 17 amino acids. Per germline, CDR1 MDHEN and CDR2 SYDVKM. The CDR3 nucleotides are TGTGCCAGCAGTTTATGGTTTGGAGCGGAATCGAACAATGAGCAGTTCTTC. As protein: CASSLWFGAESNNEQFF. The variable domain in full, with the rest retrieved from reference TRBV28 and TRBJ2-1, is DVKVTQSSRYLVKRTGEKVFLECVQDMDHENMFWYRQDPGLGLRLIYFSYDVKMKEKGDIPEGYSVSREKKERFSLILESASTNQTSMYLCASSLWFGAESNNEQFFGPGTRLTVL.

This clone was observed a few times. The V and J genes are TRBV10-3 and TRBJ2-1; TRBD2 matches 13 bases. Germline values: CDR1 ENHRY, CDR2 SYGVKD. J gave up 9 bases and V 2 bases, and 4 bases lay outside the gene matches. This CDR3 has 15 amino acids. CDR3 bases: TGTGCCATCAGTGAGGGACTAGCGGGAGTGTCTGAGCAGTTCTTC. Translating it yields CAISEGLAGVSEQFF.

The rearrangement uses TRBV14 and TRBJ1-1; maybe TRBD1 (6 bases). CDR1 and CDR2 from the germline V gene are SGHDN and FVKESK. The CDR3 totals 14 residues. V lost 1 base, J lost 2 bases, and 8 bases lay in between. CDR3: CASSQGTDNTEAFF. DNA for the CDR3: TGTGCCAGCAGCCAAGGGACAGATAACACTGAAGCTTTCTTT. Complete variable domain (other parts from reference TRBV14 and TRBJ1-1): EAGVTQFPSHSVIEKGQTVTLRCDPISGHDNLYWYRRVMGKEIKFLLHFVKESKQDESGMPNNRFLAERTGGTYSTLKVQPAELEDSGVYFCASSQGTDNTEAFFGQGTRLTVV.

About this clone: This specimen includes other DNA sequences encoding the same CDR3. This chain uses TRBV18 with TRBJ1-1, with D possibly TRBD1 on 5 matching bases. V lost 3 bases, J lost 1 base, and 6 bases lay in between. This CDR3 comprises 13 residues. Looked up from germline, CDR1 is KGHSH and CDR2 is LQKENI. CDR3 in amino acids: CASSPQGNTEAFF. CDR3 coding DNA: TGTGCCAGCTCACCGCAGGGGAACACTGAAGCTTTCTTT. The whole variable domain, filled in from reference TRBV18 and TRBJ1-1, reads NAGVMQNPRHLVRRRGQEARLRCSPMKGHSHVYWYRQLPEEGLKFMVYLQKENIIDESGMPKERFSAEFPKEGPSILRIQQVVRGDSAAYFCASSPQGNTEAFFGQGTRLTVV.

The J gene is TRBJ2-1, the V gene TRBV5-1; maybe TRBD2 (5 bases). Germline-derived CDR1 and CDR2 are SGHRS and YFSETQ. This CDR3 region has 15 residues. Trimming shortened V by 0 bases and J by 5 bases, and 12 bases separated the two germline ends. The CDR3 nucleotides read TGCGCCAGCAGCTTGGTAGCACTAGGTAACAATGAGCAGTTCTTC. Translating gives CASSLVALGNNEQFF.

The count of this clone is one. The chain uses TRBV10-3 and TRBJ2-1; 7 nucleotides match TRBD2. In germline, CDR1 is ENHRY, CDR2 SYGVKD. V was pared by 1 base and J by 2 bases, with 8 bases of the junction left unmatched. The CDR3 extends over 17 amino acids. The CDR3 here is CAISEWVGGTTYNEQFF. DNA of the CDR3: TGTGCCATCAGTGAGTGGGTGGGGGGGACTACCTACAATGAGCAGTTCTTC.

The chain joins TRBV10-1 to TRBJ1-1, with 9 bases lining up with TRBD1. With V trimmed by 4 bases and J by 2 bases, 5 bases remained unmatched. In germline, CDR1 is WNHNN, CDR2 SYGVQD (reference sequence). The CDR3 consists of 15 residues. CDR3: CASSARQGGNTEAFF. CDR3 coding DNA: TGCGCCAGCAGTGCCCGACAGGGGGGAAACACTGAAGCTTTCTTT.

The chain combines TRBV6-5 with TRBJ2-7; 10 nucleotides align to TRBD2. This CDR3 contains 15 residues. V dropped 2 bases and J dropped 1; count of bases not matched to a gene: 2. CDR1 is MNHEY, CDR2 SVGAGI, per germline. CDR3 in DNA: TGTGCCAGCAGTTACGCTAGCGGGAGATCCTACGAGCAGTACTTC. This encodes CASSYASGRSYEQYF.

With regard to this clone: An end of the junction does not agree with germline; a read error may underlie this. This chain links TRBV7-3 with TRBJ2-3, with 7 nucleotides matching TRBD1. Per germline, CDR1 SGHTA and CDR2 FQGTGA. The CDR3 is made up of 15 amino acids. CDR3 DNA: TGTGCCAGCAGCCTAACAGGGGTAGGGACAGATACGCAGTATTTT. This translates into CASSLTGVGTDTQYF.